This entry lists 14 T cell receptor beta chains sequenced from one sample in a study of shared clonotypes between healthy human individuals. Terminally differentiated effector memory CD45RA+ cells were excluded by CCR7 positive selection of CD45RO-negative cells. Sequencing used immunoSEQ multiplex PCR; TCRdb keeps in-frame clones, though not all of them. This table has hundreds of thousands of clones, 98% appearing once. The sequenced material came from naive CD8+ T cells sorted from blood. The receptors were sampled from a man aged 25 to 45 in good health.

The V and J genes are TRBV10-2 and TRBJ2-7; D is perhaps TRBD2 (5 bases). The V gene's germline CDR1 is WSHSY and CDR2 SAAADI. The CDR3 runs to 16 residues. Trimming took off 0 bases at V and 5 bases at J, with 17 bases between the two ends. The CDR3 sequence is CASSESTLVGMDEQYF. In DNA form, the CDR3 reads TGCGCCAGCAGTGAGTCGACTCTTGTCGGGATGGACGAGCAGTACTTC.

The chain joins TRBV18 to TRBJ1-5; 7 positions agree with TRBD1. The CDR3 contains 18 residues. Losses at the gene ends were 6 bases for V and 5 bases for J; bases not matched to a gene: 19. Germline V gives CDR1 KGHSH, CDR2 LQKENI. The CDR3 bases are TGTGCCAGCTCCCCAAGGGCCGGGCGGCAGGGGGGCGATCAGCCCCAGCATTTT. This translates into CASSPRAGRQGGDQPQHF.

CDR3 bases: TGTGCCAGCAGCTTAAAACGGGACAGGGGCAAAGAGACCCAGTACTTC. It translates to CASSLKRDRGKETQYF. This rearrangement joins TRBV7-9 to TRBJ2-5; TRBD1 agrees at 10 bases. CDR1 is SEHNR, CDR2 FQNEAQ, per germline (reference sequence). The CDR3 consists of 16 residues. V gave up 2 bases and J gave up 3 bases; unmatched junction bases: 6.

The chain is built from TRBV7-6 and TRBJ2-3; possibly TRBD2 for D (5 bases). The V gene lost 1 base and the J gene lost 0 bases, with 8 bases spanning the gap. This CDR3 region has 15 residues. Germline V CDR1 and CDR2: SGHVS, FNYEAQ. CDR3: CASSLDPGSTDTQYF. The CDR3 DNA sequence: TGTGCCAGCAGCTTAGATCCGGGAAGCACAGATACGCAGTATTTT.

The CDR3 loop reads CASSHAGENIQYF. Here the CDR3 DNA reads TGTGCCAGCAGCCACGCGGGGGAAAACATTCAGTACTTC. The V gene is TRBV9, the J gene TRBJ2-4; 7 bases fit TRBD2. The CDR3 is 13 residues long. Per the germline V gene, CDR1 is SGDLS and CDR2 is YYNGEE. V was pared by 4 bases and J by 5 bases, with 3 bases of the junction left unmatched.

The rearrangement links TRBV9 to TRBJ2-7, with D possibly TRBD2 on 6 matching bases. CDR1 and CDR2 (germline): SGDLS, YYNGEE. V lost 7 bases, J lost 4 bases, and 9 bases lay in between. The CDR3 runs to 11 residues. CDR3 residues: CASGGNYEQYF. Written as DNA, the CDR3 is TGTGCCAGCGGGGGGAATTACGAGCAGTACTTC.

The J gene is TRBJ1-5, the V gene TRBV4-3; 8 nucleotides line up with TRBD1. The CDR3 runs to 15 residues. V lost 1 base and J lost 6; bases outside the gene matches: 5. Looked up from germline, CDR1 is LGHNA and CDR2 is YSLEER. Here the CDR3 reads CASSQGTGLRQPQHF. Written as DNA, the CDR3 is TGCGCCAGCAGCCAAGGGACAGGGCTACGTCAGCCCCAGCATTTT.

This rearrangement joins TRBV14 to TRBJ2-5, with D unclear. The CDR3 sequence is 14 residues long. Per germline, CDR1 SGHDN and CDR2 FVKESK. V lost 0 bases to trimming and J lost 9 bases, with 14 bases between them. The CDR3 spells CASSQDSPVLAQYF. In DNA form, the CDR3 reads TGTGCCAGCAGCCAAGACAGCCCGGTTTTGGCCCAGTACTTC.

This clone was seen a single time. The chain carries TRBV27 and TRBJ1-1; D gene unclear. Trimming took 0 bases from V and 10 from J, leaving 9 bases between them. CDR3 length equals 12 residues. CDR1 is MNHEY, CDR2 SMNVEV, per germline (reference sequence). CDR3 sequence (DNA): TGTGCCAGCAGTTTATCGGGCCATTCAGCTTTCTTT. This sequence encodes CASSLSGHSAFF.

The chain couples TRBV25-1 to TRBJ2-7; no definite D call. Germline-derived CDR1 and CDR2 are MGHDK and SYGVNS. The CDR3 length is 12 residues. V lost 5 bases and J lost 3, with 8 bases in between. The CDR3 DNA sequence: TGTGCCAGCAGTAATAAAGGCTACGAGCAGTACTTC. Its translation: CASSNKGYEQYF.

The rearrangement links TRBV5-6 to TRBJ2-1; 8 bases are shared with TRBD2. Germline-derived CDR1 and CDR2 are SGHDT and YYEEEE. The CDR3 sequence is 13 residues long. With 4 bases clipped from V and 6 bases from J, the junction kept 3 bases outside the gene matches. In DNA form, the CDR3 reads TGTGCCAGCAGCGAGGGACTAGTCAATGAGCAGTTCTTC. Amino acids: CASSEGLVNEQFF.

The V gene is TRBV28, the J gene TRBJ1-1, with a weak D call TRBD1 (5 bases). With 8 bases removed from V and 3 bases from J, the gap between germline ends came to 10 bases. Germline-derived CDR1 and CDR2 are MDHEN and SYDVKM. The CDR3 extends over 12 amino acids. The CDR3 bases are TGTGCCAGCTCGACAGTAGACACTGAAGCTTTCTTT. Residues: CASSTVDTEAFF.

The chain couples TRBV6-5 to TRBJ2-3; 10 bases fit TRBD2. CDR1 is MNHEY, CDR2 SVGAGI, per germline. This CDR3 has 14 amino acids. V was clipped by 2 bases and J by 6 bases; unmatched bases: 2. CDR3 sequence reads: CASSYALAGDTQYF. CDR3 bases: TGTGCCAGCAGTTACGCACTAGCGGGGGATACGCAGTATTTT.

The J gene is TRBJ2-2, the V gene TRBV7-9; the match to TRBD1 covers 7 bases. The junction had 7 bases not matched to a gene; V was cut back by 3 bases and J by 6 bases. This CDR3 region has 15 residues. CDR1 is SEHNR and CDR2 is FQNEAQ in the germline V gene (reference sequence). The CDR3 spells CASSLARQGPGELFF. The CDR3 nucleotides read TGTGCCAGCAGCTTGGCGAGACAGGGTCCCGGGGAGCTGTTTTTT.